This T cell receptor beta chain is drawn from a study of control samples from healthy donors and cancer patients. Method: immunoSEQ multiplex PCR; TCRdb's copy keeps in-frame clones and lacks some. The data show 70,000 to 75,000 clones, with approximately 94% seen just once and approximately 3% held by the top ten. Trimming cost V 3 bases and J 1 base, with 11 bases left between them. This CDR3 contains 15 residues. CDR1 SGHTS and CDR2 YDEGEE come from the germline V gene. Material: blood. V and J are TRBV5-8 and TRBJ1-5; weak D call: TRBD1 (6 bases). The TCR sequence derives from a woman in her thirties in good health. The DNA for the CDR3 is TGTGCCAGCAGCTCCGGACAGCTGAGCAATCAGCCCCAGCATTTT. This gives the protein CASSSGQLSNQPQHF.